The 23 T cell receptor beta chains reported below all come from one sample, sequenced in a study of CD4 T cells in relation to SARS-CoV-2 and coronaviruses. Before the COVID-19 pandemic, during about 2011-2019, CD4+ T cells were taken from unexposed donors. The cells were cultured for over eight days before CD4+ T cells were isolated. Sequenced by immunoSEQ multiplex PCR; TCRdb stores in-frame clones only, minus some. Altogether roughly 23,000 clones are present, 77% being singletons, with the ten largest covering roughly 16%. The antigens for these receptors are not known. Sequenced material: CD4+ T cells from PBMCs, cultured in vitro. Receptor source: a human donor in good health.

This clone was recorded a few times. This chain uses TRBV6-1 with TRBJ1-1; D is uncertain. Trimming cost V 1 base and J 4 bases, with 13 bases left between them. The germline V gene encodes CDR1 MNHNS and CDR2 SASEGT. The CDR3 has 15 amino acids. CDR3 nucleotide sequence: TGTGCCAGCAGTGAAGTCGGAAACAGACTCACTGAAGCTTTCTTT. Translation gives CASSEVGNRLTEAFF.

V gene TRBV2 combines with J gene TRBJ1-2; D is ambiguous. This CDR3 has 12 residues. V was pared by 6 bases and J by 0 bases, with 5 bases between. Germline values: CDR1 SNHLY, CDR2 FYNNEI. The CDR3, as DNA: TGTGCCAGCAGGGGTGCTAACTATGGCTACACCTTC. It translates to CASRGANYGYTF. The entire variable domain, with the rest obtained from reference TRBV2 and TRBJ1-2, is as follows: EPEVTQTPSHQVTQMGQEVILRCVPISNHLYFYWYRQILGQKVEFLVSFYNNEISEKSEIFDDQFSVERPDGSNFTLKIRSTKLEDSAMYFCASRGANYGYTFGSGTRLTVV.

This sequence joins TRBV7-9 and TRBJ1-1, with D perhaps matching TRBD1 (5 bases). The CDR3 covers 13 residues. Trimming pared 1 base from V and 10 bases from J, leaving 13 bases between. Germline CDR1 and CDR2: SEHNR and FQNEAQ (reference sequence). The chain's CDR3 is CASSLGRDRGAFF. CDR3 bases: TGTGCCAGCAGCTTAGGTCGGGACCGCGGAGCTTTCTTT.

This clone was seen just once. The chain carries TRBV6-6 and TRBJ1-5; D is unresolved. CDR1 and CDR2 from the germline V gene are MNHNY and SVGAGI (reference sequence). Between the trimmed V and J ends, which lost 2 bases and 4 bases, there was a span of 15 bases. CDR3 length: 16 amino acids. Here the CDR3 DNA reads TGTGCCAGCAGTTACCAGGAGGTCTTAGAGAATCAGCCCCAGCATTTT. It codes for CASSYQEVLENQPQHF.

The rearrangement uses TRBV3-1 (or the pseudogene TRBV3-2) and TRBJ2-1; 8 bases line up with TRBD2. The germline CDR1 and CDR2 sequences are LGHDT and YNNKEL (reference sequence). CDR3 length: 16 residues. The V segment lost 0 bases and the J segment 0 bases; nucleotides outside the gene matches: 1. The CDR3: CASSQDSGSSYNEQFF. The CDR3 nucleotides read TGTGCCAGCAGCCAAGACAGCGGGAGCTCCTACAATGAGCAGTTCTTC.

The chain carries TRBV28 and TRBJ2-3, with 11 bases identical to TRBD1. Losses at the gene ends were 6 bases for V and 2 bases for J; bases not matched to a gene: 10. Germline V CDR1 and CDR2: MDHEN, SYDVKM. This CDR3 spans 17 amino acids. DNA for the CDR3: TGTGCCAGCAGCAAGACTTGGGGACAGGGGGACACAGATACGCAGTATTTT. Amino acid sequence: CASSKTWGQGDTDTQYF.

This chain uses TRBV27 with TRBJ2-7; TRBD2 might be the D (6 bases). V was cut by 6 bases and J by 2 bases, with 17 bases left in between. The CDR3 totals 15 residues. Looked up from germline, CDR1 is MNHEY and CDR2 is SMNVEV (reference sequence). The CDR3 DNA follows: TGTGCCAGCAGCTCCCACCGGGAGTTACCCTACGAGCAGTACTTC. Its translation: CASSSHRELPYEQYF.

The chain uses TRBV5-3 and TRBJ1-2, with no clear D. TRBV5-3 is an open reading frame, and its role is uncertain. The CDR3 consists of 11 residues. The V end was cut by 5 bases, the J end by 4 bases, with 6 bases between. The CDR3 coding sequence is TGTGCCAGAAGGGGTGTCTATGGCTACACCTTC. This codes for CARRGVYGYTF.

This chain links TRBV24-1 with TRBJ1-2; D is possibly TRBD1 (5 bases). Germline CDR1 KGHDR, CDR2 SFDVKD. V was pared by 3 bases and J by 6 bases, with 13 bases between. CDR3 length equals 14 residues. The CDR3 region is CATSDRGVNNGYTF. The CDR3, as DNA: TGTGCCACCAGTGATCGGGGGGTTAATAATGGCTACACCTTC.

This clone appeared once. The gene calls are TRBV6-5 and TRBJ1-2; perhaps TRBD1 as D (6 bases). Germline V lookup: CDR1 MNHEY, CDR2 SVGAGI. Trimming pared 6 bases from V and 3 bases from J, leaving 17 bases between. The CDR3 runs 15 residues. The DNA for the CDR3 is TGTGCCAGCAGCAGGACAGTCCCAGGGTACTATGGCTACACCTTC. Translation gives CASSRTVPGYYGYTF.

This sequence joins TRBV12-3 or TRBV12-4 and TRBJ2-7; D remains ambiguous. V was clipped by 6 bases and J by 7 bases, with 13 bases between them. The CDR3 totals 12 residues. CDR3 bases: TGTGCCAGCAGCAATGATAGTGGGGAGCAGTACTTC. It codes for CASSNDSGEQYF.

The J gene is TRBJ1-2, the V gene TRBV19, with D uncertain. The CDR3 is made up of 14 amino acids. Germline V CDR1 and CDR2: LNHDA, SQIVND (reference sequence). Trimming shortened V by 9 bases and J by 2 bases, and 16 bases separated the two germline ends. The CDR3 DNA reads TGTGCCAGCTCGATCGGGAGTCCGAACTATGGCTACACCTTC. This sequence encodes CASSIGSPNYGYTF. The full variable domain, its missing parts supplied by reference TRBV19 and TRBJ1-2, is DGGITQSPKYLFRKEGQNVTLSCEQNLNHDAMYWYRQDPGQGLRLIYYSQIVNDFQKGDIAEGYSVSREKKESFPLTVTSAQKNPTAFYLCASSIGSPNYGYTFGSGTRLTVV.

The genes are TRBV19 and TRBJ1-5; TRBD1 aligns across 8 bases. Germline V lookup: CDR1 LNHDA, CDR2 SQIVND (reference sequence). This CDR3 has 19 residues. The junction had 10 bases not matched to a gene; V was cut back by 0 bases and J by 0 bases. This chain's CDR3 is CASSIDAGQGTNSNQPQHF. CDR3 in DNA: TGTGCCAGTAGTATAGACGCCGGACAGGGAACTAATAGCAATCAGCCCCAGCATTTT.

The chain carries TRBV28 and TRBJ2-7; D assignment may be TRBD1 or TRBD2 (6 bases each). The CDR3 length is 13 residues. Germline CDR1 reads MDHEN; CDR2 reads SYDVKM. V lost 7 bases and J lost 2, with 12 bases in between. Here the CDR3 DNA reads TGTGCCAGCACGCGGGACACCCCCTACGAGCAGTACTTC. Its translation is CASTRDTPYEQYF.

This clone was counted once. The rearrangement uses TRBV11-1 and TRBJ2-5, with D possibly being TRBD2 (5 bases). Germline V CDR1 and CDR2: SGHAT, FQDESV (reference sequence). V gave up 8 bases and J gave up 6 bases, with 22 bases separating them. The CDR3 has 15 residues. CDR3 residues: CASSLEGSPRKTQYF. CDR3 nucleotide sequence: TGTGCCAGCTCCCTCGAGGGAAGCCCGCGAAAGACCCAGTACTTC.

In regard to this clone: The junction differs from germline at one of its ends, possibly a read error. This chain links TRBV2 with TRBJ1-3; possibly TRBD1 for D (5 bases). The germline V gene encodes CDR1 SNHLY and CDR2 FYNNEI. CDR3 size: 13 residues. The CDR3 region has the DNA TGTGCCCGCAGGGAGAGCTCTGGAAACACCATATATTTT. This codes for CARRESSGNTIYF.

The chain carries TRBV24-1 and TRBJ2-3, with D perhaps matching TRBD1 or TRBD2 (5 bases each). V lost 5 bases to trimming and J lost 2 bases, with 10 bases between them. The CDR3 extends over 14 amino acids. Germline V lookup: CDR1 KGHDR, CDR2 SFDVKD. CDR3 nucleotide sequence: TGTGCCACCAGTGGAGGGGCTAACACAGATACGCAGTATTTT. Residues: CATSGGANTDTQYF.

The chain uses TRBV19 and TRBJ2-5; TRBD1 agrees at 10 bases. CDR3 size: 14 residues. V shed 7 bases, J shed 3 bases, and the junction held 5 bases outside the gene matches. Germline assignment: CDR1 LNHDA and CDR2 SQIVND (reference sequence). The CDR3 loop is CASKPGQGKETQYF. CDR3 nucleotides: TGTGCCAGTAAACCGGGACAGGGGAAAGAGACCCAGTACTTC.

This chain uses TRBV10-3 with TRBJ1-5; D gene ambiguous. The germline gives CDR1 ENHRY, CDR2 SYGVKD. This CDR3 has 12 amino acids. The germline V and J ends were trimmed by 4 bases and 4 bases, with 5 bases remaining between them. CDR3 amino acids: CAISGGNQPQHF. Here the CDR3 DNA reads TGTGCCATCAGTGGCGGAAATCAGCCCCAGCATTTT.

This clone was observed a handful of times. V and J are TRBV10-3 and TRBJ1-3; D gene uncertain. The CDR3 consists of 13 residues. V was trimmed by 7 bases and J by 0 bases, leaving 7 bases between them. Germline values: CDR1 ENHRY, CDR2 SYGVKD. CDR3 sequence: CAIKDISGNTIYF. The CDR3 coding sequence is TGTGCCATCAAAGATATCTCTGGAAACACCATATATTTT.

The chain links TRBV10-3 to TRBJ1-2, with 11 bases matching TRBD1. The CDR3 runs 14 residues. With 7 bases clipped from V and 1 base from J, the junction kept 2 bases outside the gene matches. Germline loops: CDR1 ENHRY, CDR2 SYGVKD. The DNA for the CDR3 is TGTGCCATCACCGGGACAGGGGGTAACTATGGCTACACCTTC. Translation: CAITGTGGNYGYTF.

V gene TRBV6-4 combines with J gene TRBJ1-5; 9 nucleotides line up with TRBD1. Germline V CDR1 and CDR2: MRHNA, SNTAGT. The V and J ends lost 2 bases and 7 bases, in that order; junction bases with no gene match: 6. The CDR3 runs 15 residues. CDR3 sequence: CASSDEQGARQPQHF. DNA of the CDR3: TGTGCCAGCAGTGACGAACAGGGGGCGCGACAGCCCCAGCATTTT.

The chain combines TRBV19 with TRBJ2-3; TRBD2 agrees at 13 bases. Germline-derived CDR1 and CDR2 are LNHDA and SQIVND (reference sequence). The CDR3 runs 19 residues. After removal of 5 bases from V and 2 bases from J, the junction contained 13 bases not matched to a gene. CDR3 region: CASSAGLAGILPATDTQYF. The CDR3 nucleotides read TGTGCCAGTAGTGCGGGACTAGCGGGAATCCTTCCCGCCACAGATACGCAGTATTTT.